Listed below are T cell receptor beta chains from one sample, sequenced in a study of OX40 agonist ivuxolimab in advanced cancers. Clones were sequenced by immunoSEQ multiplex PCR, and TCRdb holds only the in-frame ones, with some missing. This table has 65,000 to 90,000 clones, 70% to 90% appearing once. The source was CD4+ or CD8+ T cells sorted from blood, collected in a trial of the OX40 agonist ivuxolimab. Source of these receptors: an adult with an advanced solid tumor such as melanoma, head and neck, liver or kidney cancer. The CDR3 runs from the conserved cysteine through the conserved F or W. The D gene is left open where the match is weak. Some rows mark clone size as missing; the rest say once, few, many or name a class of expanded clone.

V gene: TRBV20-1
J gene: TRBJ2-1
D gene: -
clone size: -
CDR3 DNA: TGCAGTGCTACCAGGGTCAATGAGCAGTTCTTC
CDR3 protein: CSATRVNEQFF

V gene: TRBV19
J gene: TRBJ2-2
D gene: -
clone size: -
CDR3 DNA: TGTGCCAGTAGTATAGATCGGGAAGGTACCGGGGAGCTGTTTTTT
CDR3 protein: CASSIDREGTGELFF

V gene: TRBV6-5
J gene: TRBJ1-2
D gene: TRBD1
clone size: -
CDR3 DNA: TGTGCCAGCAGTCCTACAGGGGACGGCTATGGCTACACCTTC
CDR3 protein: CASSPTGDGYGYTF

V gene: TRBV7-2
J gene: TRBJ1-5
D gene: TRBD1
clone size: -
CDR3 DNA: TGTGCCAGCAGCTTACGGGACAGGCATGGGCCCCAGCATTTT
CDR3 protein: CASSLRDRHGPQHF

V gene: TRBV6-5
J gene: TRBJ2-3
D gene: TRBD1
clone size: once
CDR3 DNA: TGTGCCAGCAGGCTCCTCGGGACAGGCACAGATACGCAGTATTTT
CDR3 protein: CASRLLGTGTDTQYF

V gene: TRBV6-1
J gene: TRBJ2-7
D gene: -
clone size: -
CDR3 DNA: TGTGCCAGCAGTGAAATGGTGGCTATAAGGACCTACGAGCAGTACTTC
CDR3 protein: CASSEMVAIRTYEQYF

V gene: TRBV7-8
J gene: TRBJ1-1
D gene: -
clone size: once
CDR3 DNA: TGTGCCAGCAGCTCTAATCCAGGGACTGAAGCTTTCTTT
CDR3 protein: CASSSNPGTEAFF

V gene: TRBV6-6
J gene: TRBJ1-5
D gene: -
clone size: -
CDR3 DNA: TGTGCCAGCAGTCCCGGAAGCAATCAGCCCCAGCATTTT
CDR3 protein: CASSPGSNQPQHF

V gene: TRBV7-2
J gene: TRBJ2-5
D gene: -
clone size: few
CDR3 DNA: TGTGCCAGCAGCTCCCAGACAGCAGGGGCCCAGTACTTC
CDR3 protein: CASSSQTAGAQYF

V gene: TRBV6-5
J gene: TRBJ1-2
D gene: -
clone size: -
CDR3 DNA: TGTGCCAGCAGTTACTCGGAAACGGTAACCTATGGCTACACCTTC
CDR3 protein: CASSYSETVTYGYTF

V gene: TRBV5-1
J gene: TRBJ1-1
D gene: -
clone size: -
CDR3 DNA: TGCGCCAGCAGCTTGGAGGGGGGCGAGACTGAAGCTTTCTTT
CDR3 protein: CASSLEGGETEAFF

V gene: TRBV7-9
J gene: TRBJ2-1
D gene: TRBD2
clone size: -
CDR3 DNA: TGTGCCAGCAACCGACTAGCGGGAGTGTCGCGGAATGAGCAGTTCTTC
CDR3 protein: CASNRLAGVSRNEQFF

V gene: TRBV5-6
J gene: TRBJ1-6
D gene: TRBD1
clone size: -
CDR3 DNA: TGTGCCAGCAGCTTCGACAGGGTAGGATCACCCCTCCACTTT
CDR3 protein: CASSFDRVGSPLHF

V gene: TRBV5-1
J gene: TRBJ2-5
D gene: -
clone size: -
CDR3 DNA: TGCGCCAGCAGCCCCGAATTGCTAGAGACCCAGTACTTC
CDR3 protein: CASSPELLETQYF

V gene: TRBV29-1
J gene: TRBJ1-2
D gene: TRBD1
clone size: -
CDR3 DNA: TGCAGCGTTGCAGGGGGCCAGCACTATGGCTACACCTTC
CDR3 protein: CSVAGGQHYGYTF

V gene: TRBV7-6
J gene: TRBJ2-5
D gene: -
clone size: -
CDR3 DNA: TGTGCCAGCAGCCCTCTTCAAGAGACCCAGTACTTC
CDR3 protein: CASSPLQETQYF

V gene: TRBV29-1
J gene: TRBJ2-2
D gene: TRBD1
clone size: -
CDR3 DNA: TGCAGCGCTCGAGGACTCAGGGGGCCCTCGAACACCGGGGAGCTGTTTTTT
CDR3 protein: CSARGLRGPSNTGELFF

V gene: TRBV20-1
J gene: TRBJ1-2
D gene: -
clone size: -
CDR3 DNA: TGCAGTGCTAGAGATGATCCAGGGGACACCTTC
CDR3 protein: CSARDDPGDTF

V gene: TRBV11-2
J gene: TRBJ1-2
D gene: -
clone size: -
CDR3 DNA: TGTGCCAGCAGCTTACTGCCAGCCTATGGCTACACCTTC
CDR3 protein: CASSLLPAYGYTF

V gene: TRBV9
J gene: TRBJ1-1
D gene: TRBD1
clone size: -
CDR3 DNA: TGTGCCAGCAGGCCGGACAGGGCGAACACTGAAGCTTTCTTT
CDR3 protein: CASRPDRANTEAFF

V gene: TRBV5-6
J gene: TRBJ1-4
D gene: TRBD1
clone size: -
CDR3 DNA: TGTGCCAGCAGCTTGACAGGGGACGGTGAAAAACTGTTTTTT
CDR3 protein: CASSLTGDGEKLFF

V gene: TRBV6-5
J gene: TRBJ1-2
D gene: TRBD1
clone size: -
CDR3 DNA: TGTGCCAGCAGCCCCGGGACAGGGGGTTCTCGCTACACCTTC
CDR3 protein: CASSPGTGGSRYTF

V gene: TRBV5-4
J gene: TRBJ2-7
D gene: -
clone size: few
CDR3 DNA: TGTGCCAGCAGCTTGGCGCCTAGCGCGTCCTACGAGCAGTACTTC
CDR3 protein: CASSLAPSASYEQYF

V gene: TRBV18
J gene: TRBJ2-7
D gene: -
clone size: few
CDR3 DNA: TGTGCCAGCTCAACCCTTCCATCCTACGAGCAGTACTTC
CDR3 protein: CASSTLPSYEQYF

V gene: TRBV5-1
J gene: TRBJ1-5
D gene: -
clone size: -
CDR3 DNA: TGCGCCAGCAGCTTAGGGGACCGCAATCAGCCCCAGCATTTT
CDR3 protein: CASSLGDRNQPQHF